The 13 T cell receptor beta chains listed next were all sequenced from one sample in a study of T cells after yellow fever vaccination. TCRdb reprocessed the 5' RACE reads with MiXCR, giving one entry per CDR3 protein. The profile shows over 110,000 distinct CDR3 sequences, about 8% of them singletons. The material was CD4+ T cells sorted from PBMCs, obtained 5 days after the yellow fever booster vaccination. These receptors came from a man aged 25 to 40 who received the YFV17D yellow fever vaccine.

At least ten counts were recorded for this clonotype. This chain connects TRBV3-1 to TRBJ2-1; 8 bases match TRBD1. This CDR3 is 16 amino acids long. From germline, CDR1 is LGHDT and CDR2 YNNKEL (reference sequence). J gave up 7 bases and V 3 bases, and 11 bases lay outside the gene matches. As DNA, the CDR3 is TGTGCCAGCAGCCACCCCGGCGACAGGGGCGGAAATGAGCAGTTCTTC. It encodes CASSHPGDRGGNEQFF.

The chain is built from TRBV6-2 or TRBV6-3 and TRBJ2-7; D gene ambiguous. Per germline, CDR1 MNHEY and CDR2 SVGEGT. Between the trimmed V and J ends, which lost 7 bases and 1 base, there was a span of 5 bases. The CDR3 has 11 residues. CDR3 amino acids: CASMDSYEQYF. In DNA, the CDR3 is TGTGCCAGCATGGATTCCTACGAGCAGTACTTC.

In its sample, this clonotype was seen many times. The J gene is TRBJ2-2, the V gene TRBV20-1; 9 bases align to TRBD2. Germline V lookup: CDR1 DFQATT, CDR2 SNEGSKA (reference sequence). The length of the CDR3 is 13 residues. CDR3 residues: CISAGGNTGELFF. CDR3 bases: TGCATTTCAGCGGGAGGGAACACCGGGGAGCTGTTTTTT.

This clonotype occurred many times. V and J are TRBV29-1 and TRBJ2-5; D is possibly TRBD1 (5 bases). The CDR3 is 13 amino acids. Between the trimmed V and J ends, which lost 4 bases and 4 bases, there was a span of 13 bases. In germline, CDR1 is SQVTM, CDR2 ANQGSEA. CDR3 DNA sequence: TGCAGCGTTGGTTCGGCTCAGGGAGAGACCCAGTACTTC. Translation: CSVGSAQGETQYF.

At least ten counts were recorded for this clonotype. The rearrangement links TRBV5-4 to TRBJ1-1; the D is unclear. Germline V gene lookup returns CDR1 SGHNT and CDR2 YYREEE (reference sequence). This CDR3 contains 15 residues. V lost 4 bases and J 3 bases, leaving 16 bases between the germline ends. CDR3: CASSREGFKHTEAFF. CDR3 nucleotides: TGTGCCAGCAGCCGTGAGGGCTTTAAGCACACTGAAGCTTTCTTT.

This clonotype was seen many times. The chain employs TRBV20-1 and TRBJ2-7; D remains ambiguous. CDR3 length: 12 amino acids. Trimming cost V 5 bases and J 3 bases, with 11 bases left between them. CDR1 and CDR2 (germline): DFQATT, SNEGSKA (reference sequence). The CDR3 reads CSAGISYYEQYF. DNA of the CDR3: TGCAGTGCTGGAATCAGTTACTACGAGCAGTACTTC.

This clonotype was seen repeatedly, ten times or more. The chain has TRBV18 and TRBJ2-5; D might be TRBD2 (5 bases). The CDR3 totals 12 residues. Germline V gene lookup returns CDR1 KGHSH and CDR2 LQKENI. The V and J ends lost 3 bases and 14 bases respectively, with 16 bases between them. The CDR3 protein is CASSPESARAYF. In nucleotides, the CDR3 is TGTGCCAGCTCACCGGAGTCGGCGAGGGCCTACTTC.

The table lists this clonotype with many counts. The V call is TRBV24-1, the J call TRBJ1-1, with D possibly TRBD1 on 5 matching bases. V gave up 5 bases and J gave up 1 base, with 22 bases separating them. This CDR3 comprises 18 residues. Germline assignment: CDR1 KGHDR and CDR2 SFDVKD. CDR3 nucleotide sequence: TGTGCCACCAGTGCGGGGGGGGGTCTTAGTGGATCGAACACTGAAGCTTTCTTT. Its protein product is CATSAGGGLSGSNTEAFF.

This clonotype was recorded many times. The genes are TRBV29-1 and TRBJ2-7; 8 positions match TRBD2. Germline CDR1 SQVTM, CDR2 ANQGSEA. Unmatched junction bases numbered 14, after V lost 6 bases and J lost 4 bases. The CDR3 consists of 15 residues. The CDR3 coding sequence is TGCAGCGTCGCTGGAGGACTAGCCCATCTTTACGAGCAGTACTTC. Translating it yields CSVAGGLAHLYEQYF.

This clonotype was seen many times. The rearrangement links TRBV5-1 to TRBJ1-6, with 10 bases aligning to TRBD1. CDR1 is SGHRS and CDR2 is YFSETQ in the germline V gene. The CDR3 extends over 14 amino acids. V dropped 5 bases and J dropped 11; count of bases not matched to a gene: 7. The CDR3 DNA sequence: TGCGCCAGCAGATCGGGACAGGGGCTGACACCCCTCCACTTT. The encoded protein is CASRSGQGLTPLHF. Filled out from reference TRBV5-1 and TRBJ1-6, the complete variable domain reads KAGVTQTPRYLIKTRGQQVTLSCSPISGHRSVSWYQQTPGQGLQFLFEYFSETQRNKGNFPGRFSGRQFSNSRSEMNVSTLELGDSALYLCASRSGQGLTPLHFGNGTRLTVT.

This clonotype came up many times. The V and J genes are TRBV28 and TRBJ1-2; the D gene is possibly TRBD1 (5 bases). The CDR3 length is 14 residues. CDR1 and CDR2 (germline): MDHEN, SYDVKM. V lost 6 bases and J lost 7, with 18 bases in between. The CDR3 sequence is CASRRGPVLSGYTF. The CDR3 nucleotides are TGTGCCAGCAGAAGGGGCCCGGTGCTGTCTGGCTACACCTTC.

This chain uses TRBV7-2 with TRBJ2-1, with a possible D match to TRBD1 (6 bases). The V end lost 6 bases, the J end lost 5 bases, and 11 bases lay between the germline ends. This CDR3 is built from 13 residues. CDR1 is SGHTA and CDR2 is FQGNSA in the germline V gene. The CDR3 DNA sequence: TGTGCCAGCAGTTGGGGGACAAACAATGAGCAGTTCTTC. Protein: CASSWGTNNEQFF.

This clonotype was detected ten times or more. The chain couples TRBV5-1 to TRBJ2-2; no reliable D call. The germline V gene has CDR1 SGHRS and CDR2 YFSETQ. V dropped 0 bases and J dropped 2 bases, with 8 bases sitting between them. This CDR3 is built from 15 residues. CDR3 loop: CASSLEVGNTGELFF. The CDR3 DNA sequence: TGCGCCAGCAGCTTGGAAGTGGGAAACACCGGGGAGCTGTTTTTT.